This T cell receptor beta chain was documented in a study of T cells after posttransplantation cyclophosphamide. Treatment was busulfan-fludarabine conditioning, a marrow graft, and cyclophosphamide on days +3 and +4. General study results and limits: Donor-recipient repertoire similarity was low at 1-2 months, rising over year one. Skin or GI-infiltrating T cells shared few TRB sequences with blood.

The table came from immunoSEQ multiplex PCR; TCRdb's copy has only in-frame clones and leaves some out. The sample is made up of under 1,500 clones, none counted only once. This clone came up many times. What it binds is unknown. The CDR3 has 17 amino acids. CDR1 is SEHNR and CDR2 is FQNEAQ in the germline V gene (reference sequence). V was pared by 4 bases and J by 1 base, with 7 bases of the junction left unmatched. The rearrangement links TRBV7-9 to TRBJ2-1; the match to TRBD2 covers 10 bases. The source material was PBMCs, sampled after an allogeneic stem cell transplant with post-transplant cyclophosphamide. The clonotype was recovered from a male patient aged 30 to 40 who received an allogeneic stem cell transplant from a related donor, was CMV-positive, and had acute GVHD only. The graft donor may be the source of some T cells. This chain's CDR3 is CASSSSGGGYSYNEQFF. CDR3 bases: TGTGCCAGCAGCTCGAGCGGGGGGGGATATTCCTACAATGAGCAGTTCTTC.